These 25 T cell receptor beta chains came from one sample sequenced in a study of blood T cells in healthy people across ages. Together with a sample-barcoded 5' primer, a J-beta primer mix was included in a second PCR lasting roughly 7 to 11 cycles. A single record per CDR3 protein comes from TCRdb applying MiXCR to the 5' RACE reads. The table records roughly 1.7 million distinct CDR3 sequences, 30% to 40% of them present only once. The sample comprised blood. All receptors derive from a woman aged 25 to 45 in good health.

Regarding this clonotype: Compared with germline, one end of the junction differs, possibly owing to a read error. For the CDR3, the DNA is TGTGCCAGCAGCGAAGGGAGTATGAACACTGAAGCTTTCTTT. Amino acids: CASSEGSMNTEAFF. V and J are TRBV6-1 and TRBJ1-1; D is unclear. Germline V gene sequence: CDR1 MNHNS, CDR2 SASEGT. This CDR3 is built from 14 residues.

The sample holds a few counts of this clonotype. A much bigger clone sits one base away, suggesting this may be a read error. The V call is TRBV12-3 or TRBV12-4, the J call TRBJ2-1; D remains ambiguous. Trimming cost V 6 bases and J 6 bases, with 9 bases left between them. CDR3 length: 12 residues. The CDR3 is CASRDNCNEQFF. CDR3 sequence (DNA): TGTGCCAGCAGGGATAATTGCAATGAGCAGTTCTTC.

The rearrangement uses TRBV27 and TRBJ1-2, with a possible D match to TRBD1 (6 bases). V was pared by 3 bases and J by 9 bases, with 14 bases between. The CDR3 sequence is 13 residues long. CDR1 and CDR2 (germline): MNHEY, SMNVEV (reference sequence). The CDR3 loop is CASSLLEGGSYTF. The DNA of the CDR3 is TGTGCCAGCAGTTTGCTCGAGGGGGGGAGCTACACCTTC.

This clonotype was seen a few times. This chain joins TRBV20-1 and TRBJ2-3; D not certain. The CDR3 contains 18 residues. The V and J ends lost 1 base and 2 bases respectively, with 22 bases between them. Germline CDR1 is DFQATT and CDR2 is SNEGSKA (reference sequence). As DNA, the CDR3 is TGCAGTGCTAGAGGAATCCCACGGCGGAGTCAACCCACAGATACGCAGTATTTT. Translating it yields CSARGIPRRSQPTDTQYF.

This clonotype was observed a handful of times. This chain links TRBV4-1 with TRBJ1-2; D unclear. The length of the CDR3 is 15 residues. Germline CDR1 is MGHRA and CDR2 is YSYEKL. V was pared by 1 base and J by 0 bases, with 9 bases between. CDR3 amino acids: CASSQGQNSNYGYTF. The CDR3 DNA reads as TGCGCCAGCAGCCAAGGGCAGAATTCTAACTATGGCTACACCTTC.

The genes are TRBV2 and TRBJ2-7; perhaps TRBD2 as D (5 bases). Germline V gene sequence: CDR1 SNHLY, CDR2 FYNNEI. The CDR3 runs 14 residues. Deletions cut 6 bases from V and 7 bases from J, with 19 bases between. In DNA form, the CDR3 reads TGTGCCAGCAGGCGGGCCAGGTTAGGTGGGGAGCAGTACTTC. Translating gives CASRRARLGGEQYF.

In this sample, this clonotype turned up a few times. The V and J genes are TRBV4-1 and TRBJ2-7; TRBD2 matches 12 bases. Per germline, CDR1 MGHRA and CDR2 YSYEKL. J lost 5 bases, V lost 1 base, and 3 bases had no gene match. CDR3 size: 15 residues. CDR3 region: CASSQGTSGNNEQYF. The CDR3 region has the DNA TGCGCCAGCAGCCAAGGGACTAGCGGGAACAACGAGCAGTACTTC.

This clonotype was counted between two and nine times. The rearrangement links TRBV20-1 to TRBJ2-5, with 8 bases that match TRBD2. The CDR3 length is 19 residues. The V and J ends lost 6 bases and 4 bases, in that order; junction bases with no gene match: 25. The germline V gene encodes CDR1 DFQATT and CDR2 SNEGSKA (reference sequence). CDR3 region: CSAHTAVRAGESLVETQYF. The CDR3 DNA is TGCAGTGCACACACCGCAGTCCGAGCGGGGGAAAGTCTCGTAGAGACCCAGTACTTC.

The CDR3: CASSQEVTTQYF. The DNA of the CDR3 is TGCGCCAGCAGCCAAGAAGTGACAACCCAGTACTTC. This chain uses TRBV4-1 with TRBJ2-5; D remains unclear. Trimming left V 0 bases short and J 8 bases short, with 7 bases between. The length of the CDR3 is 12 residues. CDR1 is MGHRA and CDR2 is YSYEKL in the germline V gene.

V and J are TRBV11-3 and TRBJ2-5; D unresolved. The CDR3 covers 16 residues. V was cut by 1 base and J by 4 bases, with 16 bases left in between. CDR1 is SGHNT and CDR2 is YENEEA in the germline V gene. The CDR3 nucleotides read TGTGCCAGCAGCTTAGTATGGCGGATCCAAAGAGAGACCCAGTACTTC. It translates to CASSLVWRIQRETQYF. Using reference TRBV11-3 and TRBJ2-5 for the parts outside the CDR3, the full variable domain is EAGVVQSPRYKIIEKKQPVAFWCNPISGHNTLYWYLQNLGQGPELLIRYENEEAVDDSQLPKDRFSAERLKGVDSTLKIQPAELGDSAVYLCASSLVWRIQRETQYFGPGTRLLVL.

The CDR3: CASSPRGQTQYQETQYF. Written as DNA, the CDR3 is TGTGCCAGCAGCCCAAGGGGACAGACACAGTACCAAGAGACCCAGTACTTC. The chain employs TRBV27 and TRBJ2-5; 7 nucleotides align to TRBD1. The CDR3 extends over 17 amino acids. CDR1 MNHEY and CDR2 SMNVEV come from the germline V gene (reference sequence). The J segment lost 0 bases and the V segment lost 6 bases, leaving 13 bases of the junction unmatched.

This clonotype was counted at least ten times. This chain links TRBV9 with TRBJ2-7; TRBD1 or TRBD2 may be the D gene (5 bases each). Germline V CDR1 and CDR2: SGDLS, YYNGEE. The CDR3 extends over 14 amino acids. V was clipped by 2 bases and J by 2 bases, with 11 bases between them. The CDR3 DNA reads TGTGCCAGCAGCGTTGGGGGATCGACCTACGAGCAGTACTTC. Protein sequence: CASSVGGSTYEQYF.

V and J are TRBV3-1 and TRBJ1-2, with 8 bases lining up with TRBD1. V lost 5 bases to trimming and J lost 8 bases; unmatched junction nucleotides: 7. Germline CDR1 reads LGHDT; CDR2 reads YNNKEL (reference sequence). The CDR3 sequence is 13 residues long. CDR3: CASSRLDRDGYTF. The CDR3 bases are TGTGCCAGCAGCAGACTGGACAGGGACGGCTACACCTTC.

This sequence joins TRBV28 and TRBJ1-5, with 10 bases matching TRBD1. Germline V gene sequence: CDR1 MDHEN, CDR2 SYDVKM. J lost 6 bases, V lost 8 bases, and 7 bases had no gene match. There are 14 residues in the CDR3. CDR3 DNA sequence: TGTGCCAGCTCGGGACAGGGGCGTACTCAGCCCCAGCATTTT. Its protein is CASSGQGRTQPQHF.

J is TRBJ1-1 and V is TRBV6-2 or TRBV6-3; D is perhaps TRBD1 (5 bases). The CDR3 runs 15 residues. Trimming left V 3 bases short and J 5 bases short, with 16 bases between. From germline, CDR1 is MNHEY and CDR2 SVGEGT. In DNA, the CDR3 is TGTGCCAGCAGTTATGGGAGGGGCCCGGGGACTGAAGCTTTCTTT. This sequence encodes CASSYGRGPGTEAFF.

This clonotype was seen repeatedly, ten times or more. The chain uses TRBV14 and TRBJ2-1; perhaps TRBD2 as D (7 bases). The V and J ends lost 7 bases and 1 base respectively, with 14 bases between them. The CDR3 has 15 residues. In germline, CDR1 is SGHDN, CDR2 FVKESK. Written as DNA, the CDR3 is TGTGCCAGCAACAAAGGGGGGGGTTCCTACAATGAGCAGTTCTTC. Protein: CASNKGGGSYNEQFF.

This clonotype was seen a handful of times. The chain combines TRBV6-5 with TRBJ1-5, with D perhaps matching TRBD1 (6 bases). This CDR3 is 15 amino acids long. The germline gives CDR1 MNHEY, CDR2 SVGAGI. V dropped 3 bases and J dropped 4 bases, with 13 bases sitting between them. The CDR3 DNA reads as TGTGCCAGCAGTTATGGGGGGGCGACGAATCAGCCCCAGCATTTT. This codes for CASSYGGATNQPQHF.

The chain links TRBV6-1 to TRBJ2-5; D gene ambiguous. The CDR3 consists of 17 residues. CDR1 is MNHNS, CDR2 SASEGT, per germline. Between the trimmed V and J ends, which lost 1 base and 2 bases, there was a span of 17 bases. In DNA, the CDR3 is TGTGCCAGCAGTGAAGATTTGGCGGAAACACTACAAGAGACCCAGTACTTC. Its protein is CASSEDLAETLQETQYF.

This clonotype was seen a few times. The V call is TRBV5-1, the J call TRBJ2-5; unclear D gene. The germline gives CDR1 SGHRS, CDR2 YFSETQ. Deletions cut 2 bases from V and 5 bases from J, with 7 bases between. The CDR3 has 12 residues. The CDR3 DNA sequence: TGCGCCAGCAGCTTCCCTGCGGAGACCCAGTACTTC. Amino acids: CASSFPAETQYF.

This clonotype was recorded a few times. V is TRBV20-1 and J is TRBJ1-6; D gene unclear. From germline, CDR1 is DFQATT and CDR2 SNEGSKA (reference sequence). The V and J ends lost 1 base and 7 bases respectively, with 14 bases between them. There are 15 residues in the CDR3. In DNA, the CDR3 is TGCAGTGCTAGAGGCGGTGCTTTGGGAAATTCACCCCTCCACTTT. It encodes CSARGGALGNSPLHF.

This clonotype was seen a handful of times. The chain has TRBV3-1 and TRBJ2-5; no clear D gene. The V gene lost 0 bases and the J gene lost 9 bases, with 14 bases spanning the gap. This CDR3 is built from 14 residues. Germline loops: CDR1 LGHDT, CDR2 YNNKEL (reference sequence). CDR3 in amino acids: CASSQDLNPVSQYF. For the CDR3, the DNA is TGTGCCAGCAGCCAAGATCTTAACCCCGTCTCCCAGTACTTC.

Notes on this clonotype: It may be a read error: a sequence one base away is much more abundant. The chain joins TRBV29-1 to TRBJ2-3; no clear D. Trimming took 2 bases from V and 0 from J, leaving 6 bases between them. Germline CDR1 and CDR2: SQVTM and ANQGSEA. The CDR3 totals 13 residues. The DNA of the CDR3 is TGCAGCGTTGAAATAGTCAGCACAGATACGCAGTATTTT. Its translation: CSVEIVSTDTQYF.

Only a few counts were recorded for this clonotype. This chain uses TRBV4-1 with TRBJ1-2; D gene unclear. This CDR3 spans 16 amino acids. Germline V gives CDR1 MGHRA, CDR2 YSYEKL. V was shortened by 0 bases and J by 0 bases, with 11 bases between the two germline ends. CDR3 coding DNA: TGCGCCAGCAGCCAAGATAGGCTACAGTCTAACTATGGCTACACCTTC. This gives the protein CASSQDRLQSNYGYTF.

The table lists this clonotype with a few counts. This chain links TRBV10-3 with TRBJ1-2, with 9 bases lining up with TRBD1. V shed 11 bases and J 7 bases; nucleotides not matched to a gene: 5. Germline CDR1 reads ENHRY; CDR2 reads SYGVKD. This CDR3 contains 11 residues. The CDR3 region is CAQGTGLGYTF. Written as DNA, the CDR3 is TGTGCCCAGGGGACAGGGCTTGGCTACACCTTC.

The chain links TRBV6-2 or TRBV6-3 to TRBJ1-1; 7 bases align to TRBD1. The J segment lost 1 base and the V segment lost 0 bases, leaving 8 bases of the junction unmatched. The length of the CDR3 is 17 residues. The germline CDR1 and CDR2 sequences are MNHEY and SVGEGT. The CDR3 sequence is CASSYSTRTGWNTEAFF. In DNA, the CDR3 is TGTGCCAGCAGTTACTCGACTCGGACAGGATGGAACACTGAAGCTTTCTTT.